The 27 T cell receptor beta chains given below trace back to one sample, sequenced in a study of human T cells and chemical hapten exposure (dated by TCRdb to the early 2020s). The library was produced with RACE. Sequencing took place on a NextSeq 500. The public reads were reanalyzed by TCRdb: fastp trimming at Q25, MiXCR alignment, in-frame beta chains only. Rows are combined by CDR3 protein, so each entry shows the most common genes and DNA. The sample table holds fewer than 500,000 distinct CDR3 sequences, of which about 4.4% were seen once. The leading ten clones occupy under 3% of the sample. Interpreted using the paper, the time point label stands for: patch test 1, 2 weeks after DPC sensitization. In light of the paper, this sample's treatment or condition label describes: therapeutic diphenylcyclopropenone sensitization with weekly scalp DPC. The sequences come from whole blood, collected in connection with sensitization to the hapten diphenylcyclopropenone (DPC). The receptors stem from a woman aged 50 to 65 with alopecia areata. Some clones in this sample may be carry-over from other donors' samples.

This clonotype appeared many times. The V gene is TRBV7-2, the J gene TRBJ2-7; 10 bases line up with TRBD2. The J segment lost 4 bases and the V segment lost 5 bases, leaving 8 bases of the junction unmatched. The CDR3 spans 15 residues. CDR1 and CDR2 (germline): SGHTA, FQGNSA. The CDR3 reads CASSPSGTSVYEQYF. Written as DNA, the CDR3 is TGTGCCAGCAGCCCGTCCGGGACTAGCGTGTACGAGCAGTACTTC.

Concerning this clonotype itself: This may come from a read error, since a much larger clone is one base off. In this CDR3 the conserved last residue, phenylalanine or tryptophan, is missing, so a read error is likely. The V gene is TRBV7-9, the J gene TRBJ1-1; D call uncertain. Trimming left V 2 bases short and J 1 base short, with 8 bases between. The CDR3 has 14 amino acids. Germline V gene sequence: CDR1 SEHNR, CDR2 FQNEAQ (reference sequence). CDR3 nucleotides: TGTGCCAGCAGCTTAAGCCTGGGGAACACTGAAGCTTTCCTT. Its protein is CASSLSLGNTEAFL.

This clonotype was picked up many times. This chain links TRBV15 with TRBJ2-7, with TRBD2 as a possible D gene (5 bases). This CDR3 spans 18 amino acids. The V gene lost 3 bases and the J gene lost 7 bases, with 28 bases spanning the gap. In germline, CDR1 is LNHNV, CDR2 YYDKDF (reference sequence). CDR3 residues: CATSSERAEPGFNGEQYF. For the CDR3, the DNA is TGTGCCACCAGCAGTGAAAGAGCGGAGCCCGGTTTTAACGGGGAGCAGTACTTC.

This clonotype has a count of ten or more. The rearrangement joins TRBV28 to TRBJ1-2, with D hard to call. V shed 2 bases and J shed 11 bases, with 18 bases lying between them. Germline values: CDR1 MDHEN, CDR2 SYDVKM. The CDR3 sequence is 14 residues long. The CDR3 coding sequence is TGTGCCAGCAGTTTAAGCCAAAAACTCCATACTTACACCTTC. Its protein is CASSLSQKLHTYTF.

The sample holds many counts of this clonotype. The rearrangement joins TRBV20-1 to TRBJ1-2; 8 bases agree with TRBD1. Trimming at V came to 6 bases and at J to 4 bases, leaving 19 bases not matched to a gene. CDR1 DFQATT and CDR2 SNEGSKA come from the germline V gene (reference sequence). This CDR3 is built from 17 residues. The CDR3 region has the DNA TGCAGTGCCAACCCAGGGGGCGCGTCAGGAAAACTCTATGGCTACACCTTC. Amino acids: CSANPGGASGKLYGYTF.

The table lists this clonotype with a few counts. The chain couples TRBV3-1 to TRBJ2-3, with D maybe TRBD2 (6 bases). CDR3 length: 17 amino acids. Germline CDR1 and CDR2: LGHDT and YNNKEL (reference sequence). Trimming removed 2 bases from V and 1 base from J, with 16 bases in between. The CDR3 region has the DNA TGTGCCAGCAGCCAAAACGACATCCCGGGGGGCACAGATACGCAGTATTTT. This translates into CASSQNDIPGGTDTQYF.

This clonotype came up a few times. The rearrangement joins TRBV6-5 to TRBJ2-2, with D perhaps given as TRBD1 or TRBD2 (5 bases each). From germline, CDR1 is MNHEY and CDR2 SVGAGI. This CDR3 region has 14 residues. Deletions cut 6 bases from V and 7 bases from J, with 15 bases between. The CDR3 reads CASSREGTDGELFF. For the CDR3, the DNA is TGTGCCAGCAGCCGCGAGGGGACGGACGGGGAGCTGTTTTTT.

Ten or more counts support this clonotype. The chain carries TRBV12-3 or TRBV12-4 and TRBJ1-1, with a tentative D call TRBD1 (5 bases). The CDR3 is made up of 15 amino acids. Trimming cost V 5 bases and J 5 bases, with 18 bases left between them. The CDR3 reads CASSPVGGLGTEAFF. In DNA, the CDR3 is TGTGCCAGCAGTCCCGTTGGGGGGTTGGGTACTGAAGCTTTCTTT.

Many counts were recorded for this clonotype. V gene TRBV5-4 combines with J gene TRBJ2-2; no clear D gene. Trimming pared 4 bases from V and 1 base from J, leaving 17 bases between. The CDR3 totals 17 residues. Germline CDR1 reads SGHNT; CDR2 reads YYREEE (reference sequence). CDR3 bases: TGTGCCAGCAGCCCCCGTCGGGCAGCGCAGAACACCGGGGAGCTGTTTTTT. Amino acids: CASSPRRAAQNTGELFF. The full variable domain, in which reference TRBV5-4 and TRBJ2-2 provide the parts outside the CDR3, is ETGVTQSPTHLIKTRGQQVTLRCSSQSGHNTVSWYQQALGQGPQFIFQYYREEENGRGNFPPRFSGLQFPNYSSELNVNALELDDSALYLCASSPRRAAQNTGELFFGEGSRLTVL.

The chain couples TRBV6-6 to TRBJ1-2; TRBD1 might be the D (5 bases). Germline V lookup: CDR1 MNHNY, CDR2 SVGAGI (reference sequence). The CDR3 has 13 amino acids. Trimming took 0 bases from V and 6 from J, leaving 8 bases between them. The CDR3: CASSYSGGDGYTF. The CDR3 DNA sequence: TGTGCCAGCAGTTACTCCGGAGGGGATGGCTACACCTTC.

This clonotype was seen a few times. One end of the junction is discordant with germline, which a read error may explain. V is TRBV7-2 and J is TRBJ2-1; D remains ambiguous. CDR3 length equals 13 residues. In germline, CDR1 is SGHTA, CDR2 FQGNSA. CDR3 sequence (DNA): TGTGCCAGCAGCTTAGAGGAGTTCCACTACCGAAGCTTC. Translated, it gives CASSLEEFHYRSF. The variable domain in full, with the rest retrieved from reference TRBV7-2 and TRBJ2-1, is GAGVSQSPSNKVTEKGKDVELRCDPISGHTALYWYRQSLGQGLEFLIYFQGNSAPDKSGLPSDRFSAERTGGSVSTLTIQRTQQEDSAVYLCASSLEEFHYRSFGPGTRLTVL.

The gene calls are TRBV7-8 and TRBJ2-3; 8 bases match TRBD2. CDR1 is SGHVS and CDR2 is FQNEAQ in the germline V gene. The trim removed 6 bases at V and 6 bases at J, leaving 11 bases unmatched. CDR3 length: 15 residues. The CDR3 region is CASRPDSAGVDTQYF. The CDR3 region has the DNA TGTGCCAGCAGGCCCGACTCAGCGGGAGTGGATACGCAGTATTTT.

This clonotype came up a few times. J is TRBJ1-1 and V is TRBV9; 10 nucleotides agree with TRBD1. Trimming took 0 bases from V and 3 from J; bases not matched to a gene: 8. CDR3 size: 17 residues. From germline, CDR1 is SGDLS and CDR2 YYNGEE. The CDR3 reads CASSVDGTGDWYTEAFF. DNA of the CDR3: TGTGCCAGCAGCGTAGACGGGACAGGGGATTGGTACACTGAAGCTTTCTTT.

At least ten counts were recorded for this clonotype. V and J are TRBV9 and TRBJ2-1, with 10 positions matching TRBD2. The CDR3 covers 17 residues. J was trimmed by 8 bases and V by 4 bases; bases with no gene match: 15. Germline V CDR1 and CDR2: SGDLS, YYNGEE. The CDR3 protein is CASSPSGSSGSVHEQFF. CDR3 bases: TGTGCCAGCAGCCCTTCTGGTTCTAGCGGGAGTGTACATGAGCAGTTCTTC.

This clonotype was seen only a few times. This chain connects TRBV13 to TRBJ2-3, with TRBD2 matching 10 bases. The trim removed 3 bases at V and 5 bases at J, leaving 5 bases unmatched. This CDR3 region has 15 residues. CDR1 is PRHDT, CDR2 FYEKMQ, per germline (reference sequence). The CDR3 here is CASSFSGGAEDTQYF. The DNA of the CDR3 is TGTGCCAGCAGCTTCAGCGGGGGGGCCGAAGATACGCAGTATTTT.

This clonotype showed up just a few times. The chain joins TRBV20-1 to TRBJ2-7, with 10 bases fitting TRBD1. Trimming took 1 base from V and 2 from J; bases not matched to a gene: 5. Germline V lookup: CDR1 DFQATT, CDR2 SNEGSKA (reference sequence). The CDR3 loop spans 15 amino acids. CDR3 protein: CSARAGQGKTYEQYF. Written as DNA, the CDR3 is TGCAGTGCTAGAGCGGGACAGGGGAAAACCTACGAGCAGTACTTC.

V gene TRBV10-3 combines with J gene TRBJ2-2, with TRBD1 identical over 8 bases. The junction had 7 bases not matched to a gene; V was cut back by 10 bases and J by 6 bases. The CDR3 totals 13 residues. The germline gives CDR1 ENHRY, CDR2 SYGVKD. DNA of the CDR3: TGTGCCACTCAGGAGACAGGGGCCGGGGAGCTGTTTTTT. Protein sequence: CATQETGAGELFF.

This clonotype has at least ten counts. The J gene is TRBJ1-2, the V gene TRBV5-1; 9 bases are a match to TRBD1. This CDR3 region has 14 residues. Trimming removed 3 bases from V and 6 bases from J; junction bases left unmatched: 6. From germline, CDR1 is SGHRS and CDR2 YFSETQ. CDR3 nucleotide sequence: TGCGCCAGCAGCTGGGACAGGGTTCAGGATGGCTACACCTTC. This sequence encodes CASSWDRVQDGYTF.

This clonotype was counted at least ten times. This chain connects TRBV7-6 to TRBJ2-1; 8 nucleotides match TRBD1. The CDR3 loop spans 16 amino acids. J was trimmed by 6 bases and V by 5 bases; bases with no gene match: 12. Germline-derived CDR1 and CDR2 are SGHVS and FNYEAQ. CDR3 nucleotides: TGTGCCAGCAGCCTAAGGGACGGACAGGGAGGCAATGAGCAGTTCTTC. The encoded protein is CASSLRDGQGGNEQFF.

This clonotype occurred a few times. One end of the junction does not line up with germline, which may come from a read error. The rearrangement links TRBV2 to TRBJ1-2; 7 bases match TRBD1. Germline assignment: CDR1 SNHLY and CDR2 FYNNEI. This CDR3 has 10 amino acids. The CDR3 here is CASSLDRPFF. Here the CDR3 DNA reads TGTGCCAGCAGTCTGGACAGGCCCTTCTTC.

The chain recombines TRBV27 with TRBJ1-5, with D uncertain. The germline CDR1 and CDR2 sequences are MNHEY and SMNVEV (reference sequence). The CDR3 spans 14 residues. Trimming took 3 bases from V and 5 from J, leaving 11 bases between them. The CDR3, as DNA: TGTGCCAGCAGTTTTACGAGGGCAGATCAGCCCCAGCATTTT. Translation: CASSFTRADQPQHF.

In its sample, this clonotype was seen many times. This chain uses TRBV20-1 with TRBJ1-1; maybe TRBD1 (6 bases). From germline, CDR1 is DFQATT and CDR2 SNEGSKA (reference sequence). The CDR3 has 16 amino acids. Trimming stripped 5 bases from V and 2 bases from J, with 21 bases between. Here the CDR3 reads CSAPPAGGRGNTEAFF. The CDR3 DNA follows: TGCAGTGCTCCCCCCGCGGGGGGCAGAGGAAACACTGAAGCTTTCTTT.

This clonotype was seen at least ten times. The rearrangement joins TRBV20-1 to TRBJ1-2; 7 nucleotides agree with TRBD1. The J segment lost 0 bases and the V segment lost 4 bases, leaving 8 bases of the junction unmatched. Germline V gene sequence: CDR1 DFQATT, CDR2 SNEGSKA (reference sequence). This CDR3 is built from 15 residues. CDR3 residues: CSATPLGQTNYGYTF. In DNA, the CDR3 is TGCAGTGCTACCCCCCTGGGACAGACTAACTATGGCTACACCTTC.

A word on this clonotype: Given a much more abundant clone one base away, this may be a read error. The chain combines TRBV18 with TRBJ1-2; TRBD1 matches 8 bases. The CDR3 sequence is 14 residues long. J was trimmed by 4 bases and V by 3 bases; bases with no gene match: 4. The germline CDR1 and CDR2 sequences are KGHSH and LQKENI. The CDR3 region is CASSPDRGAYGYTF. In DNA, the CDR3 is TGTGCCAGCTCACCTGACAGGGGAGCCTATGGCTACACCTTC.

This clonotype showed up just a few times. This chain uses TRBV28 with TRBJ2-7, with D unresolved. Deletions cut 8 bases from V and 7 bases from J, with 21 bases between. Germline CDR1 and CDR2: MDHEN and SYDVKM. The CDR3 spans 14 residues. CDR3 sequence reads: CASYPVGSPEEQYF. CDR3 in DNA: TGTGCCAGCTACCCCGTCGGATCCCCCGAGGAGCAGTACTTC.

The chain recombines TRBV7-2 with TRBJ1-3; 7 nucleotides match TRBD1. The germline V gene encodes CDR1 SGHTA and CDR2 FQGNSA. This CDR3 has 12 amino acids. The V and J ends lost 2 bases and 10 bases, in that order; junction bases with no gene match: 2. The CDR3 reads CASSLMGQTIYF. CDR3 nucleotides: TGTGCCAGCAGCTTAATGGGACAGACCATATATTTT.

The rearrangement links TRBV5-4 to TRBJ2-3, with 15 nucleotides matching TRBD2. Germline V gene lookup returns CDR1 SGHNT and CDR2 YYREEE (reference sequence). There are 19 residues in the CDR3. V shed 6 bases and J 3 bases; nucleotides not matched to a gene: 14. CDR3 nucleotide sequence: TGTGCCAGCAACCTAAAACCGGGACTAGCGGGAGGCTTGACAGATACGCAGTATTTT. Translation: CASNLKPGLAGGLTDTQYF. The whole variable domain, remainder taken from reference TRBV5-4 and TRBJ2-3, is ETGVTQSPTHLIKTRGQQVTLRCSSQSGHNTVSWYQQALGQGPQFIFQYYREEENGRGNFPPRFSGLQFPNYSSELNVNALELDDSALYLCASNLKPGLAGGLTDTQYFGPGTRLTVL.